This T cell receptor beta chain is drawn from a study of cytomegalovirus exposure and HLA in healthy donors. Study results and limitations: There were around 160 TCR beta chains listed as cytomegalovirus-associated. In the analysis, some V segments, TRBV6-2 and TRBV6-3 included, were excluded as indistinguishable. The classifier was said to identify cytomegalovirus status with high specificity and sensitivity.

A note on this clone: The target antigen is unknown.

Germline CDR1 reads WNHNN; CDR2 reads SYGVQD (reference sequence). Trimming cost V 10 bases and J 4 bases; bases outside gene matches: 19. The CDR3 consists of 17 residues. PCR employed 60 Vbeta and 13 Jbeta primers. Original handling: Later reanalysis found 75 million to 95 million unique TCR beta chains, around 10 million of them shared. The protocol was immunoSEQ multiplex PCR, while the TCRdb copy is restricted to in-frame clones and leaves out a portion. The V and J calls and clone size are taken from that table; D and trimming were inferred from the DNA. The table shows approximately 240,000 clones, with roughly 82% occurring only once.

The sequencing input was PBMCs. This rearrangement joins TRBV10-1 to TRBJ2-5; 9 positions match TRBD2. This clonotype originated in a woman aged 40 to 50 in good health and CMV-seropositive. As DNA, the CDR3 is TGCGCCACCACACTGGCGGGAGGGATCGGTCGGGTAGAGACCCAGTACTTC. This sequence encodes CATTLAGGIGRVETQYF.